Reported below is one T cell receptor (beta chain). Its antigen remains unidentified. The entry originates in a study of Graves' ophthalmopathy and Graves' hyperthyroidism. The TCR beta CDR3 regions underwent amplification from RNA transcripts. HTBI primers were employed in first-round RT-PCR, then a second-round multiplex PCR followed. TCRdb redid the calling of the multiplex PCR reads with MiXCR, one entry per CDR3 protein. The sample consists of 560,000 or so distinct CDR3 sequences, just under 40% of them appearing once. Study results and caveats: Blood also held most thyroid clonotypes expanded above 0.001 frequency.

From germline, CDR1 is SGHTA and CDR2 FQGTGA. CDR3 size: 18 residues. Pregnancy or lactation, uncontrolled infections and other autoimmune diseases were grounds for excluding patients. The clonotype comes from an adult man with Graves' hyperthyroidism. Sequenced material: peripheral blood or thyroid tissue (not recorded which). The V gene is TRBV7-3, the J gene TRBJ2-7; 7 nucleotides match TRBD1. The end of the DNA fits TRBJ2-1 better, so the J call may be wrong. The CDR3 DNA is TGTGCCAGCAGCCCAAGACCCGATATTACAGGGGCCTACAATGAGCAGTTCTTC. Amino acid sequence: CASSPRPDITGAYNEQFF.